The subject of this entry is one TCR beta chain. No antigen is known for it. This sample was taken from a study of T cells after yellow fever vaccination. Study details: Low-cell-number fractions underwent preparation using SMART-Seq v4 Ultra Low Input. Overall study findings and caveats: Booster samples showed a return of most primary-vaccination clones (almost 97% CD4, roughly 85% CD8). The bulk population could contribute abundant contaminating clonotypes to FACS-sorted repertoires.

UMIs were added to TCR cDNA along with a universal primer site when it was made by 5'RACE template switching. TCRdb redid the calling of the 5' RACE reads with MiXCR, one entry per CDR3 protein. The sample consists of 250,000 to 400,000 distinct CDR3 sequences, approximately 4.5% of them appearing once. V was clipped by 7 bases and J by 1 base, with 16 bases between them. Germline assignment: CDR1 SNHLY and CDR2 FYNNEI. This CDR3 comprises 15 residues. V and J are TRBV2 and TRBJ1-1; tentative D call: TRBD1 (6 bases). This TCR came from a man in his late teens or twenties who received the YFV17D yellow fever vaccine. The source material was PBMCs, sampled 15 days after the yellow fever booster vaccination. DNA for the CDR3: TGTGCCAGCACTCGAGGGGGGGGGCGGAACACTGAAGCTTTCTTT. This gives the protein CASTRGGGRNTEAFF.